Described below is a single T cell receptor beta chain sequence and its context. Its specificity is unknown. This sample is part of a study of cytotoxic CD8 clonotypes in ibrutinib-treated CLL. On the study more broadly: Response material was collected after a median around 12 months of treatment, range 6 to 36. Whole-study results and caveats: Upon ibrutinib response clonality rose, and upon progression it fell back toward baseline.

V was pared by 6 bases and J by 4 bases, with 6 bases of the junction left unmatched. CDR3 length equals 15 residues. Germline values: CDR1 MDHEN, CDR2 SYDVKM. Cryopreserved PBMCs yielded about 2.2 micrograms of genomic DNA for TCR beta libraries. Profiled with immunoSEQ multiplex PCR; TCRdb holds only in-frame clones, not every one. The table includes about 29,000 clones, around two thirds detected once. The origin of this receptor is a human donor with chronic lymphocytic leukemia. Sample: PBMCs, taken after 24 months of ibrutinib treatment. The chain uses TRBV28 and TRBJ2-6, with 7 nucleotides matching TRBD1. The CDR3 here is CASRSRGLGANVLTF. Written as DNA, the CDR3 is TGTGCCAGCAGAAGCAGGGGGTTAGGGGCCAACGTCCTGACTTTC.